The 12 T cell receptor beta chains below were found in one sample sequenced in a study of blood T cell repertoires in COVID-19. Method: immunoSEQ multiplex PCR; TCRdb's copy keeps in-frame clones and lacks some. There are some 290,000 clones in the sample; nearly 90% occur only once, and around 0.98% lies in the top ten. The sample consisted of peripheral blood. Source of these receptors: a woman in her thirties or forties with COVID-19, enrolled during active disease.

The CDR3 DNA is TGTGCCAGCAGCCTAGGACAGGGCTACACCGGGGAGCTGTTTTTT. The encoded protein is CASSLGQGYTGELFF. The rearrangement uses TRBV28 and TRBJ2-2; 8 positions agree with TRBD1. The germline V gene encodes CDR1 MDHEN and CDR2 SYDVKM. The CDR3 consists of 15 residues. Unmatched junction bases numbered 6, after V lost 6 bases and J lost 3 bases.

The chain carries TRBV5-1 and TRBJ1-6, with D possibly matching TRBD1 (6 bases). There are 17 residues in the CDR3. The germline V gene has CDR1 SGHRS and CDR2 YFSETQ. Trimming took 0 bases from V and 8 from J, leaving 18 bases between them. The CDR3 sequence: CASSLGAGVKGDSPLHF. CDR3 bases: TGCGCCAGCAGCTTGGGGGCAGGGGTAAAAGGAGATTCACCCCTCCACTTT.

This chain joins TRBV5-1 and TRBJ1-1, with TRBD1 as a possible D gene (6 bases). The CDR3 sequence is 15 residues long. The ends were cut back, 0 bases at V and 1 base at J, with 10 bases in the middle. CDR1 SGHRS and CDR2 YFSETQ come from the germline V gene. CDR3 sequence reads: CASSLGSGQNTEAFF. CDR3 sequence (DNA): TGCGCCAGCAGCTTGGGGTCGGGACAGAACACTGAAGCTTTCTTT.

This clone is a singleton in its sample. The V and J genes are TRBV7-8 and TRBJ1-1; D gene ambiguous. The CDR3 is 13 residues long. Germline-derived CDR1 and CDR2 are SGHVS and FQNEAQ. The V and J ends lost 2 bases and 7 bases respectively, with 11 bases between them. The CDR3 DNA is TGTGCCAGCAGCTTAATCCGTACCGGTGAAGCTTTCTTT. It specifies CASSLIRTGEAFF.

V is TRBV28 and J is TRBJ1-1, with D unclear. V gave up 1 base and J gave up 3 bases, with 12 bases separating them. The germline V gene has CDR1 MDHEN and CDR2 SYDVKM. The CDR3 spans 15 residues. CDR3 DNA sequence: TGTGCCAGCAGTTTATTTTCGGGGAGAGACACTGAAGCTTTCTTT. The encoded protein is CASSLFSGRDTEAFF.

This chain uses TRBV19 with TRBJ1-5; 7 bases line up with TRBD1. The CDR3 has 15 amino acids. The J segment lost 3 bases and the V segment lost 6 bases, leaving 8 bases of the junction unmatched. CDR1 and CDR2 (germline): LNHDA, SQIVND (reference sequence). The CDR3 here is CASRRPGQTNQPQHF. DNA for the CDR3: TGTGCCAGTAGGCGCCCGGGACAGACCAATCAGCCCCAGCATTTT.

The chain links TRBV10-3 to TRBJ1-4, with D perhaps matching TRBD1 (6 bases). V lost 2 bases, J lost 6 bases, and 13 bases lay in between. Germline V CDR1 and CDR2: ENHRY, SYGVKD. The CDR3 runs 15 residues. CDR3 amino acids: CAISERTATDEKLFF. The DNA for the CDR3 is TGTGCCATCAGTGAGCGGACAGCGACGGATGAAAAACTGTTTTTT.

This chain joins TRBV12-5 and TRBJ2-5, with D perhaps TRBD2 (6 bases). CDR1 LGHNT and CDR2 FRNRAP come from the germline V gene. V was clipped by 1 base and J by 5 bases, with 11 bases between them. The CDR3 length is 14 residues. CDR3 sequence (DNA): TGTGCTAGTGGTTTGGACGGGGCGGGGGAGACCCAGTACTTC. It translates to CASGLDGAGETQYF. Drawing the rest from reference TRBV12-5 and TRBJ2-5, the complete variable domain is DARVTQTPRHKVTEMGQEVTMRCQPILGHNTVFWYRQTMMQGLELLAYFRNRAPLDDSGMPKDRFSAEMPDATLATLKIQPSEPRDSAVYFCASGLDGAGETQYFGPGTRLLVL.

J is TRBJ2-4 and V is TRBV7-2; perhaps TRBD2 as D (6 bases). Trimming removed 6 bases from V and 2 bases from J, with 14 bases in between. CDR3 length equals 15 residues. Germline CDR1 reads SGHTA; CDR2 reads FQGNSA. CDR3 loop: CASRKEAGTKNIQYF. The CDR3 nucleotides are TGTGCCAGCAGAAAAGAGGCGGGAACCAAAAACATTCAGTACTTC.

This chain uses TRBV12-5 with TRBJ1-6; 8 positions agree with TRBD1. This CDR3 spans 22 amino acids. CDR1 is LGHNT, CDR2 FRNRAP, per germline. V lost 2 bases, J lost 10 bases, and 28 bases stayed unmatched. The CDR3 bases are TGTGCTAGTGGTTTGCCAACGAAAGGACAGGGAGGTAAGGGACCTACGAACTCACCCCTCCACTTT. It codes for CASGLPTKGQGGKGPTNSPLHF.

This chain joins TRBV7-2 and TRBJ1-6, with TRBD1 as a possible D gene (6 bases). Trimming cost V 7 bases and J 5 bases, with 9 bases left between them. Looked up from germline, CDR1 is SGHTA and CDR2 is FQGNSA. The CDR3 is made up of 13 amino acids. This CDR3 reads CASTRTDNSPLHF. In DNA form, the CDR3 reads TGTGCCAGCACCCGGACAGATAATTCACCCCTCCACTTT.

This chain connects TRBV5-6 to TRBJ2-7; maybe TRBD1 (7 bases). Trimming pared 4 bases from V and 4 bases from J, leaving 18 bases between. The CDR3 spans 15 residues. Per germline, CDR1 SGHDT and CDR2 YYEEEE. The CDR3 is CASSLPGGGGYEQYF. CDR3 nucleotide sequence: TGTGCCAGCAGCCTACCCGGAGGGGGCGGGTACGAGCAGTACTTC.